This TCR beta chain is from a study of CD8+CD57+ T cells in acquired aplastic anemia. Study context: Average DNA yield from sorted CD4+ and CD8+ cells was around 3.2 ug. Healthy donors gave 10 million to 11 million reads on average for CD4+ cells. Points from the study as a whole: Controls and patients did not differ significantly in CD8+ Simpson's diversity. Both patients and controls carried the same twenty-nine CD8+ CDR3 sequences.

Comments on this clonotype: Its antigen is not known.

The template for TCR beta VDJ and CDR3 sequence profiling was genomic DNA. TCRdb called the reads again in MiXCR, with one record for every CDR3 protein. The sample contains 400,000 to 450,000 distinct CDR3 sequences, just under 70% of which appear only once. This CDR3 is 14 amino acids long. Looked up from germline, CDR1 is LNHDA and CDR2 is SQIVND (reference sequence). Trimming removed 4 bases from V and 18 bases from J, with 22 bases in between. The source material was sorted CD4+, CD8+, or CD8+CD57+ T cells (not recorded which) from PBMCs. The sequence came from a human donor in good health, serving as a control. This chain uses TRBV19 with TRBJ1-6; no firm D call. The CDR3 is CASSTGPLDSPDHF. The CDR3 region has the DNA TGTGCCAGTAGTACAGGACCATTAGACTCGCCCGACCACTTT.